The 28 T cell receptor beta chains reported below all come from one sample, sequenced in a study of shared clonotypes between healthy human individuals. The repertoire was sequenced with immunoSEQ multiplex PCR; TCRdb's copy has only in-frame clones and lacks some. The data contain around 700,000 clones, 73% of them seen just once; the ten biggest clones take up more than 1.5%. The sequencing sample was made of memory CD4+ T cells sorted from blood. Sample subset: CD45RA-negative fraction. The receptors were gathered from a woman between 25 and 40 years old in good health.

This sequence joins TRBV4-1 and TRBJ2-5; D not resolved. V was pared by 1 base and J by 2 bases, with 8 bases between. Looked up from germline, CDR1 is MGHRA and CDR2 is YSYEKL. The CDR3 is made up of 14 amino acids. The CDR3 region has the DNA TGCGCCAGCAGCCAAGTACTGGGGCAAGAGACCCAGTACTTC. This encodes CASSQVLGQETQYF.

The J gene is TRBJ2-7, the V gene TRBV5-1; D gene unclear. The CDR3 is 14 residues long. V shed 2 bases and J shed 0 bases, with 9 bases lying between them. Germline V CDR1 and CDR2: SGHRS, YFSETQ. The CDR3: CASSLGLGSYEQYF. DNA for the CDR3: TGCGCCAGCAGCTTAGGCCTCGGCTCCTACGAGCAGTACTTC.

CDR3 in DNA: TGTGCCAGCATGGCTCCTCCTTTGGAAAAACTGTTTTTT. It encodes CASMAPPLEKLFF. The chain links TRBV2 to TRBJ1-4; D ambiguous. V shed 7 bases and J shed 8 bases, with 14 bases lying between them. Germline V lookup: CDR1 SNHLY, CDR2 FYNNEI. This CDR3 has 13 amino acids.

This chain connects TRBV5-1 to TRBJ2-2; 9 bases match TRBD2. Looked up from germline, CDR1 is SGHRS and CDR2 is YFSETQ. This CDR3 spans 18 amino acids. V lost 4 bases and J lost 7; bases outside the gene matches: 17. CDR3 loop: CASSDSLKAGGINGELFF. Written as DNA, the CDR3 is TGCGCCAGCAGCGACAGTCTGAAAGCGGGAGGAATAAACGGGGAGCTGTTTTTT. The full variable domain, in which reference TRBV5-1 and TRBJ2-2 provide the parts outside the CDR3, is KAGVTQTPRYLIKTRGQQVTLSCSPISGHRSVSWYQQTPGQGLQFLFEYFSETQRNKGNFPGRFSGRQFSNSRSEMNVSTLELGDSALYLCASSDSLKAGGINGELFFGEGSRLTVL.

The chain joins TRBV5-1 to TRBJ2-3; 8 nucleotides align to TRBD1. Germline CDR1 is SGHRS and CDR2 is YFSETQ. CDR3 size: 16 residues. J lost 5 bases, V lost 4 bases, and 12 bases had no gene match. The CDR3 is CASSVPLTGEVDTQYF. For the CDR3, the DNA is TGCGCCAGCAGCGTCCCCCTGACAGGGGAAGTAGATACGCAGTATTTT.

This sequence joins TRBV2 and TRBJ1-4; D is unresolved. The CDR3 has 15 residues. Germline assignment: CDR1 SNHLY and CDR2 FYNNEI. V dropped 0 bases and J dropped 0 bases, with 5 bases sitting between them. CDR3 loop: CASSEAETTNEKLFF. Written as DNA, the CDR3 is TGTGCCAGCAGTGAAGCGGAAACAACTAATGAAAAACTGTTTTTT.

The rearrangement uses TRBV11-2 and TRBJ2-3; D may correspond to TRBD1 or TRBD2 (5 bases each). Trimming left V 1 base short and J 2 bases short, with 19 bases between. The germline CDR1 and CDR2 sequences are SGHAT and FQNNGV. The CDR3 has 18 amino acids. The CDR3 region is CASSLGRGRGHHTDTQYF. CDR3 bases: TGTGCCAGCAGCTTAGGACGGGGACGGGGCCACCACACAGATACGCAGTATTTT. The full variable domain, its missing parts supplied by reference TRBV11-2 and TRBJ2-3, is EAGVAQSPRYKIIEKRQSVAFWCNPISGHATLYWYQQILGQGPKLLIQFQNNGVVDDSQLPKDRFSAERLKGVDSTLKIQPAKLEDSAVYLCASSLGRGRGHHTDTQYFGPGTRLTVL.

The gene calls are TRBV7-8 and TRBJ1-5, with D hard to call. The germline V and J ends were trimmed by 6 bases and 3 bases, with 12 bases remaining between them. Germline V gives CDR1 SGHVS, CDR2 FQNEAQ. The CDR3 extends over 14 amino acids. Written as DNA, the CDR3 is TGTGCCAGCAGTTCGGTGGCCCTCAATCAGCCCCAGCATTTT. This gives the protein CASSSVALNQPQHF.

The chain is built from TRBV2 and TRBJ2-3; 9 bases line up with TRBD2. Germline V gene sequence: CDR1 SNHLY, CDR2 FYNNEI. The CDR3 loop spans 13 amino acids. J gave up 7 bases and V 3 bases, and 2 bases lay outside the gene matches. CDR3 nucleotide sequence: TGTGCCAGCAGTGACGCGGGAGGGTATACGCAGTATTTT. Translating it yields CASSDAGGYTQYF.

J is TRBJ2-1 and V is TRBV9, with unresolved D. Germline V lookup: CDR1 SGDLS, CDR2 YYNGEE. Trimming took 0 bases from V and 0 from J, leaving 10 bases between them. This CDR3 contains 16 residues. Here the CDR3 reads CASSVGAPDSYNEQFF. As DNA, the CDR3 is TGTGCCAGCAGCGTAGGAGCTCCCGACTCCTACAATGAGCAGTTCTTC. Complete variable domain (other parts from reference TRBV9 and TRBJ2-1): DSGVTQTPKHLITATGQRVTLRCSPRSGDLSVYWYQQSLDQGLQFLIQYYNGEERAKGNILERFSAQQFPDLHSELNLSSLELGDSALYFCASSVGAPDSYNEQFFGPGTRLTVL.

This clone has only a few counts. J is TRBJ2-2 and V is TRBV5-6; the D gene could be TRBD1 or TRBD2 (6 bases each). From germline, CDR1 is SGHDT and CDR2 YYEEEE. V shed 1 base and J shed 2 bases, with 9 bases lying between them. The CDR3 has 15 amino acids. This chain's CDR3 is CASSLLGGNTGELFF. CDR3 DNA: TGTGCCAGCAGCTTGTTGGGGGGCAACACCGGGGAGCTGTTTTTT.

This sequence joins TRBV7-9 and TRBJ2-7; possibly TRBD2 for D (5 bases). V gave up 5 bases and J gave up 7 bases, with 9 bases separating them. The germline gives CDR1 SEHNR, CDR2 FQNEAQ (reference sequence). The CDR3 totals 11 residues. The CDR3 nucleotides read TGTGCCAGCAGCCGGGAATGGGAGCAGTACTTC. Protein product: CASSREWEQYF. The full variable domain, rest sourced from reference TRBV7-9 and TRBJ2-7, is DTGVSQNPRHKITKRGQNVTFRCDPISEHNRLYWYRQTLGQGPEFLTYFQNEAQLEKSRLLSDRFSAERPKGSFSTLEIQRTEQGDSAMYLCASSREWEQYFGPGTRLTVT.

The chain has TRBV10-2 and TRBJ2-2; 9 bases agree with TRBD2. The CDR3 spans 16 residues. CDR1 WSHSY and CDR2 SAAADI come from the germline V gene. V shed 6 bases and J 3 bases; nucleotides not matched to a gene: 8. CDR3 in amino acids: CASRSPGLAYTGELFF. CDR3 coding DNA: TGCGCCAGCAGGAGCCCGGGACTAGCTTACACCGGGGAGCTGTTTTTT.

Here the CDR3 DNA reads TGCGCCAGCAGCCAAGAGTACGGCAGCATGCGAGGGACCCAGTACTTC. Its protein product is CASSQEYGSMRGTQYF. The gene calls are TRBV4-1 and TRBJ2-5, with D unresolved. Germline lookup yields CDR1 MGHRA and CDR2 YSYEKL. Trimming took off 0 bases at V and 7 bases at J, with 18 bases between the two ends. This CDR3 spans 16 amino acids.

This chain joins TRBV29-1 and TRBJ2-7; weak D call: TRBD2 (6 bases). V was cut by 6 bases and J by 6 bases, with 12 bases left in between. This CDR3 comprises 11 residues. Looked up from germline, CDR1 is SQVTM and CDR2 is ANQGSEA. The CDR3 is CSVRRGFEQYF. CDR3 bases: TGCAGCGTGAGGCGGGGTTTCGAGCAGTACTTC.

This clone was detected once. The CDR3 DNA follows: TGTGCCAGCAGCCCCGGACTAGCGGGAGCAGAGACCCAGTACTTC. Its translation is CASSPGLAGAETQYF. V gene TRBV5-4 combines with J gene TRBJ2-5; 13 bases are a match to TRBD2. CDR1 and CDR2 from the germline V gene are SGHNT and YYREEE (reference sequence). This CDR3 spans 15 amino acids. With 4 bases clipped from V and 4 bases from J, the junction kept 4 bases outside the gene matches.

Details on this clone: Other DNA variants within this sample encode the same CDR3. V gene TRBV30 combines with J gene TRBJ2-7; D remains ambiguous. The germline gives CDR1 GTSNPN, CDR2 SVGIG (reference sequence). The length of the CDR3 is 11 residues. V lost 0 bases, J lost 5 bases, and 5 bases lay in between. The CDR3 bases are TGTGCCTGGAGTGTAGGCGACGAGCAGTACTTC. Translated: CAWSVGDEQYF.

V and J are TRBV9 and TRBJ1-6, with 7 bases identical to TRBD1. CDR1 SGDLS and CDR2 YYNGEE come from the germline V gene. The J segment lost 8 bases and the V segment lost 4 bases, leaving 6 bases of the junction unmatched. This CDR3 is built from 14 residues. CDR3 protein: CASSLDRVDSPLHF. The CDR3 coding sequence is TGTGCCAGCAGCCTAGACAGGGTTGATTCACCCCTCCACTTT.

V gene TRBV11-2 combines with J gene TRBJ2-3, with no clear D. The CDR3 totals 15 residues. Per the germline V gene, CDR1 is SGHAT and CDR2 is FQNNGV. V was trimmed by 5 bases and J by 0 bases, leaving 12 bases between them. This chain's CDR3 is CASSLVSLSTDTQYF. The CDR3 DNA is TGTGCCAGCAGCCTAGTTAGCCTGAGCACAGATACGCAGTATTTT.

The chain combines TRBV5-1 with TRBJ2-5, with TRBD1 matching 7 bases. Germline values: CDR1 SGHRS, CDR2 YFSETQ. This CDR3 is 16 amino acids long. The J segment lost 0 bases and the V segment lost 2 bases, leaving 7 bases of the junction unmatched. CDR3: CASSFGTVLNQETQYF. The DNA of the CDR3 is TGCGCCAGCAGCTTCGGGACAGTGCTCAACCAAGAGACCCAGTACTTC.

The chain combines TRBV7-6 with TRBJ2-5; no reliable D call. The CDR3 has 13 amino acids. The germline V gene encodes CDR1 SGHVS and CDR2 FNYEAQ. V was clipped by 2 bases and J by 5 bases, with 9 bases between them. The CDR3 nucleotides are TGTGCCAGCAGCTTAATCCGCACGGAGACCCAGTACTTC. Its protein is CASSLIRTETQYF.

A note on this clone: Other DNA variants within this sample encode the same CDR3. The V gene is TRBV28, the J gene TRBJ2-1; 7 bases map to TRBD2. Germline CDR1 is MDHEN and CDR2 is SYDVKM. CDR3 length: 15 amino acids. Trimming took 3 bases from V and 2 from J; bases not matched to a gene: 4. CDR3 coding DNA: TGTGCCAGCAGTTTCCTGGCGGGAGCCTACAATGAGCAGTTCTTC. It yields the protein CASSFLAGAYNEQFF.

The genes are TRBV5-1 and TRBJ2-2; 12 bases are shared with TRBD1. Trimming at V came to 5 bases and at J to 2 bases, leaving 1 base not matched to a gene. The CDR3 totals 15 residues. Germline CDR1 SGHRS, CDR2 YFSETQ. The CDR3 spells CASRGQGANTGELFF. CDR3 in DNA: TGCGCCAGCAGGGGACAGGGGGCAAACACCGGGGAGCTGTTTTTT. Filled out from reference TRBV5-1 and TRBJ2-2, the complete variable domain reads KAGVTQTPRYLIKTRGQQVTLSCSPISGHRSVSWYQQTPGQGLQFLFEYFSETQRNKGNFPGRFSGRQFSNSRSEMNVSTLELGDSALYLCASRGQGANTGELFFGEGSRLTVL.

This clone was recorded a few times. CDR3 loop: CASSLDGRSGEQYF. DNA of the CDR3: TGTGCCAGCAGCTTAGACGGGAGGAGCGGCGAGCAGTACTTC. The chain uses TRBV7-3 and TRBJ2-7; 7 bases are a match to TRBD2. CDR1 is SGHTA and CDR2 is FQGTGA in the germline V gene. V lost 2 bases and J lost 6; bases outside the gene matches: 7. This CDR3 comprises 14 residues.

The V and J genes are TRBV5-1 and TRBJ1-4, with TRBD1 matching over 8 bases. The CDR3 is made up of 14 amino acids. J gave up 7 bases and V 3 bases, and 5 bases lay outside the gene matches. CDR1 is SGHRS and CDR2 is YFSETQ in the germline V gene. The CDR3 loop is CASSSGQASEKLFF. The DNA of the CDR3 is TGCGCCAGCAGCTCGGGACAGGCAAGTGAAAAACTGTTTTTT.

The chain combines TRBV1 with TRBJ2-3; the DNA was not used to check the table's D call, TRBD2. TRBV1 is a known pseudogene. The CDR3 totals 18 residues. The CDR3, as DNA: TGCACCAGCAGCCAAGACTGGAAGCGGGAGACGGGCACAGATACGCAGTATTTT. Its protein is CTSSQDWKRETGTDTQYF.

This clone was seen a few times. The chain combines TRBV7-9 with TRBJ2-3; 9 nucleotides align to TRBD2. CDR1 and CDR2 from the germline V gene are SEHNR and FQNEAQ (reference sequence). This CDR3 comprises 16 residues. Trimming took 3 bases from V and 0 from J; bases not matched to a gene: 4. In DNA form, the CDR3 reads TGTGCCAGCAGCTTGTTAGCGGGAGTGAGCACAGATACGCAGTATTTT. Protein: CASSLLAGVSTDTQYF.

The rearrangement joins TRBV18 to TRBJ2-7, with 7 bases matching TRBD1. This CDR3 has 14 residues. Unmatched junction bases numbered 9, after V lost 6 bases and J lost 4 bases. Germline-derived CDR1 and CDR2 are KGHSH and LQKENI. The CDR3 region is CASSLLQGSYEQYF. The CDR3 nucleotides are TGTGCCAGCTCTCTTTTACAGGGGAGTTACGAGCAGTACTTC.